This T cell receptor beta chain is drawn from a study of cytomegalovirus exposure and HLA in healthy donors. 13 Jbeta primers and 60 Vbeta primers were used for the PCR. Repertoires were generated with immunoSEQ multiplex PCR, while TCRdb's copy carries only in-frame clones and drops some. The sample has roughly 150,000 clones; approximately 85% are singletons. The CDR3 is 14 residues long. Per germline, CDR1 SGHRS and CDR2 YFSETQ. V trimming: 4 bases; J trimming: 5 bases; junction bases outside the gene matches: 8. As for this clone: Its antigen is as yet unknown.

Broader study findings: In vitro data verified three CMV-associated chains as specific for CMV antigens. Most TCR sequences were rare, but some public TCRs occurred in many donors.

The genes are TRBV5-1 and TRBJ2-5; 7 bases are a match to TRBD2. This TCR derives from a man aged 25-45 years in good health and CMV-seropositive. Sequenced sample: PBMCs. The CDR3 sequence is CASSRTRLSETQYF. For the CDR3, the DNA is TGCGCCAGCAGCCGGACTAGATTGTCGGAGACCCAGTACTTC.